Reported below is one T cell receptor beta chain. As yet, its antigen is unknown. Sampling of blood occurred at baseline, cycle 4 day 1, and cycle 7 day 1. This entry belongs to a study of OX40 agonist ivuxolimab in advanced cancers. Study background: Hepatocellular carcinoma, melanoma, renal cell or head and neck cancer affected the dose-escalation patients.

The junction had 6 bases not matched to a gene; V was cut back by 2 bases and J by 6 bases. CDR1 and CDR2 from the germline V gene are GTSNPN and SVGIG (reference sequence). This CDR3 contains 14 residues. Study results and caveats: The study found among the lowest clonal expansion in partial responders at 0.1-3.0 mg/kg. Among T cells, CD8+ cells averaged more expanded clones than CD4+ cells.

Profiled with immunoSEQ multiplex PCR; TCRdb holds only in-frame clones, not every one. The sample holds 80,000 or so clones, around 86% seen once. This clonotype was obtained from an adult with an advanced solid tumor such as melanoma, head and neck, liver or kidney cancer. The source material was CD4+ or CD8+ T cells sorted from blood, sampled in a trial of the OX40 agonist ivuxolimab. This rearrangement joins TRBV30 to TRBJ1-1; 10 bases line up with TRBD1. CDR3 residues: CAWSRDRGMPEAFF. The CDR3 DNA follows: TGTGCCTGGAGTCGGGACAGGGGAATGCCTGAAGCTTTCTTT.